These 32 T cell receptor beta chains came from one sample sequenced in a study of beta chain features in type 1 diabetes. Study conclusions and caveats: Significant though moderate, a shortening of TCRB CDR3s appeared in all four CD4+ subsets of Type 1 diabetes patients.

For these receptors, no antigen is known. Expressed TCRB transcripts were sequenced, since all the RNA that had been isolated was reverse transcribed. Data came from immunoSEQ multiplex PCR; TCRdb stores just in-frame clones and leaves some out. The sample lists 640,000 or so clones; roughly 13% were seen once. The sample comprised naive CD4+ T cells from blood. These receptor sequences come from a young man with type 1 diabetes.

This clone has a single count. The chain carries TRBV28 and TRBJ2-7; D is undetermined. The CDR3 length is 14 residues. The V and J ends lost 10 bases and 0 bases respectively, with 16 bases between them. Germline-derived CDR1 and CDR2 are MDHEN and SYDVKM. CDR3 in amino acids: CATSDTHTSYEQYF. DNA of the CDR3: TGTGCCACCTCAGACACACACACCTCCTACGAGCAGTACTTC.

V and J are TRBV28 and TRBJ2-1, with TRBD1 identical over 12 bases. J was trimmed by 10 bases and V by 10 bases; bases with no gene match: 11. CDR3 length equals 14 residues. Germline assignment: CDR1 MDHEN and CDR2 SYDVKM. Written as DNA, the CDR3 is TGTGCCACCACCCCGGGACAGGGGGCGGGGGAGCAGTTCTTC. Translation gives CATTPGQGAGEQFF.

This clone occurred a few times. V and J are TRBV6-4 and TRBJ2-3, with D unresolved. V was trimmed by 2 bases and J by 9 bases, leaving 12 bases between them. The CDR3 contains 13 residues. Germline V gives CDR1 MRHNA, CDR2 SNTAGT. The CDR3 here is CASSDIGIGTQYF. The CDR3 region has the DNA TGTGCCAGCAGTGACATAGGGATAGGCACGCAGTATTTT.

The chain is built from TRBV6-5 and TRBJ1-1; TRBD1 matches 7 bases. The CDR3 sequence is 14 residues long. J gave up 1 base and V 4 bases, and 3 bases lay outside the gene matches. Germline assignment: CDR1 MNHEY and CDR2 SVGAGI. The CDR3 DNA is TGTGCCAGCAGTTCCGGGACAGCGAACACTGAAGCTTTCTTT. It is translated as CASSSGTANTEAFF.

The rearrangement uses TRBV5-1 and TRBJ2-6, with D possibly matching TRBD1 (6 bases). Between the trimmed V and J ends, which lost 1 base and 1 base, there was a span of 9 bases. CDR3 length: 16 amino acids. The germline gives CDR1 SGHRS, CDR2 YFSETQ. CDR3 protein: CASSLQQGSGANVLTF. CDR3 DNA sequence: TGCGCCAGCAGCTTGCAACAGGGATCTGGGGCCAACGTCCTGACTTTC.

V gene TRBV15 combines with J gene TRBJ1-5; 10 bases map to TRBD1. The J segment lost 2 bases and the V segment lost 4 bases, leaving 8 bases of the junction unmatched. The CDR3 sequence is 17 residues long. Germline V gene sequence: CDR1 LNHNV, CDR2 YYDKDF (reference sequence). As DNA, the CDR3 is TGTGCCACCAGCACCTCAGGTGGGACAGGGGGCAATCAGCCCCAGCATTTT. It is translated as CATSTSGGTGGNQPQHF.

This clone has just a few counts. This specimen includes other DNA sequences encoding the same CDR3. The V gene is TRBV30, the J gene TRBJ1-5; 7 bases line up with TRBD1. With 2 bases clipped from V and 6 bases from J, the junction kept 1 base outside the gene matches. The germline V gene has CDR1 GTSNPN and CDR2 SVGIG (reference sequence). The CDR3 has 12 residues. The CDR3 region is CAWSQGGQPQHF. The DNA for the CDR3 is TGTGCCTGGAGTCAGGGGGGTCAGCCCCAGCATTTT.

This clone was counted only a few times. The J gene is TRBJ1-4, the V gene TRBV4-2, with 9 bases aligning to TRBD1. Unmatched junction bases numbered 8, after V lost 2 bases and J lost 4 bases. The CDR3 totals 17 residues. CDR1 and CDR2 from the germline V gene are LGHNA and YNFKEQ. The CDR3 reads CASSQYGTGSGNEKLFF. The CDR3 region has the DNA TGTGCCAGCAGCCAATATGGGACAGGGTCCGGTAATGAAAAACTGTTTTTT.

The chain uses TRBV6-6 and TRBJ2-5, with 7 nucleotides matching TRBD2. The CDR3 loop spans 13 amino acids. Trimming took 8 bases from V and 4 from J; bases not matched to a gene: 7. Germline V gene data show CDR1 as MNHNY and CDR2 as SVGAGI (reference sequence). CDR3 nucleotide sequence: TGTGCCAGCTTGAAAGCGGGGTCAGAGACCCAGTACTTC. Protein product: CASLKAGSETQYF.

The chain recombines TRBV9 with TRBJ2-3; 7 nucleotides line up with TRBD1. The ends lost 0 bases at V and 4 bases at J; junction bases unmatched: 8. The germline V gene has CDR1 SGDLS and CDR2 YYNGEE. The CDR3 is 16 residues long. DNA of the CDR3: TGTGCCAGCAGCGTAGAGGGGGCCTCGCTGGCAGATACGCAGTATTTT. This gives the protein CASSVEGASLADTQYF.

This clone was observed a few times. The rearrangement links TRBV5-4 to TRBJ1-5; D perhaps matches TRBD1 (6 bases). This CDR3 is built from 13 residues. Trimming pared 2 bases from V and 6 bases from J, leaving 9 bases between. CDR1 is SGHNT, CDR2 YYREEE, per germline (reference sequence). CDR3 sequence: CASSLQGGQPQHF. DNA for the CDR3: TGTGCCAGCAGCTTACAGGGTGGTCAGCCCCAGCATTTT. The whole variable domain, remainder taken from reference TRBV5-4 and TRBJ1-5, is ETGVTQSPTHLIKTRGQQVTLRCSSQSGHNTVSWYQQALGQGPQFIFQYYREEENGRGNFPPRFSGLQFPNYSSELNVNALELDDSALYLCASSLQGGQPQHFGDGTRLSIL.

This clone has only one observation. In DNA form, the CDR3 reads TGCGCCAGCAGCTTCATAACCGGGACAGGGTCTTGGGGCACTGAAGCTTTCTTT. This gives the protein CASSFITGTGSWGTEAFF. The chain is built from TRBV5-1 and TRBJ1-1, with TRBD1 matching over 9 bases. The germline gives CDR1 SGHRS, CDR2 YFSETQ. This CDR3 comprises 18 residues. Trimming at V came to 2 bases and at J to 4 bases, leaving 15 bases not matched to a gene.

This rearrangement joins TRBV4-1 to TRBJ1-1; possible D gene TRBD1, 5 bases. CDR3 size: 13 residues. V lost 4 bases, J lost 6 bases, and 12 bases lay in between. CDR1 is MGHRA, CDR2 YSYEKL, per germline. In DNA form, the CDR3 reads TGCGCCAGCAGCCGGCCTGGGACCGCTGAAGCTTTCTTT. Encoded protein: CASSRPGTAEAFF.

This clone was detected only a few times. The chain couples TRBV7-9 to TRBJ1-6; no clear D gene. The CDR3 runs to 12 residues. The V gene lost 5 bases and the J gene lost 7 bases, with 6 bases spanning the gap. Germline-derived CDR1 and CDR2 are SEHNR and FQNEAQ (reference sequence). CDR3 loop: CASSQLNSPLHF. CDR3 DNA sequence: TGTGCCAGCAGCCAATTAAATTCACCCCTCCACTTT.

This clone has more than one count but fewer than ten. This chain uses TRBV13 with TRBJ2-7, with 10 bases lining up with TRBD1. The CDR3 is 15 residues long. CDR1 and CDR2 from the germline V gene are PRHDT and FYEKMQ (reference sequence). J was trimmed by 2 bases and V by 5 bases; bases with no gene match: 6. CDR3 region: CASSIAGTGAYEQYF. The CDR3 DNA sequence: TGTGCCAGCAGCATAGCCGGGACAGGGGCCTACGAGCAGTACTTC.

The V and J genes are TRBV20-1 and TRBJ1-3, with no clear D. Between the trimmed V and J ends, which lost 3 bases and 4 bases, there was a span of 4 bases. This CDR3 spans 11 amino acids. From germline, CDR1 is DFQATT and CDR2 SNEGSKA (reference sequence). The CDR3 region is CSASPGNTIYF. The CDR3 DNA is TGCAGTGCTAGCCCAGGAAACACCATATATTTT.

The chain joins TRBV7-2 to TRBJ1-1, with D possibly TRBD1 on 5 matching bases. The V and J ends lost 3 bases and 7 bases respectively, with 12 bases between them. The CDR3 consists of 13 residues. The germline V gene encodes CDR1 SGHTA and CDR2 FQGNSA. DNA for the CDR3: TGTGCCAGCAGCTTCACAGGTCACGATGAAGCTTTCTTT. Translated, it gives CASSFTGHDEAFF.

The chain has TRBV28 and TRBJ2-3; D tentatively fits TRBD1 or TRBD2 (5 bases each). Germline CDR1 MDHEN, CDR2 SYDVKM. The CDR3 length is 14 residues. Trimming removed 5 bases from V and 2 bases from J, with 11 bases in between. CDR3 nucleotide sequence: TGTGCCAGCAGTCCCGGGACCCTCACAGATACGCAGTATTTT. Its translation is CASSPGTLTDTQYF.

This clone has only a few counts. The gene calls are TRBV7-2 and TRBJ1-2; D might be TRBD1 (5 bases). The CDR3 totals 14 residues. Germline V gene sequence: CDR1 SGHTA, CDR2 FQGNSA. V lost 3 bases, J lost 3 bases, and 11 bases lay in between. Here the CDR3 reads CASSLGPGHYGYTF. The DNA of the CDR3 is TGTGCCAGCAGCTTGGGCCCAGGGCACTATGGCTACACCTTC. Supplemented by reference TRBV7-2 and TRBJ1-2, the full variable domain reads GAGVSQSPSNKVTEKGKDVELRCDPISGHTALYWYRQSLGQGLEFLIYFQGNSAPDKSGLPSDRFSAERTGGSVSTLTIQRTQQEDSAVYLCASSLGPGHYGYTFGSGTRLTVV.

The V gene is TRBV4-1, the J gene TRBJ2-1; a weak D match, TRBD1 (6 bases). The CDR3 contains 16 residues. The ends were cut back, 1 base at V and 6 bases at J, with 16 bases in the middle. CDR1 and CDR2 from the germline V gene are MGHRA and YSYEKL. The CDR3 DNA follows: TGCGCCAGCAGCCAAGTTGGGCAGGGGAAAGGCAATGAGCAGTTCTTC. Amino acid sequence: CASSQVGQGKGNEQFF.

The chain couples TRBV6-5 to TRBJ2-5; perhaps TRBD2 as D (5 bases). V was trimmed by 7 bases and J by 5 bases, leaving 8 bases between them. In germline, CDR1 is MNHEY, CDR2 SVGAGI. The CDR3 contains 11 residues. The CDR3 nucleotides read TGTGCCAGCACCACGGGGGAGACCCAGTACTTC. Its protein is CASTTGETQYF.

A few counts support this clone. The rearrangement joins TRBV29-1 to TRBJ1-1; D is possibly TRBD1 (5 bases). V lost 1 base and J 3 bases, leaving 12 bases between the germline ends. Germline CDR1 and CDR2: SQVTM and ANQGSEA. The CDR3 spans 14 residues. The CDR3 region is CSVEVTGHYTEAFF. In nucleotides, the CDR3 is TGCAGCGTTGAAGTCACCGGACACTACACTGAAGCTTTCTTT.

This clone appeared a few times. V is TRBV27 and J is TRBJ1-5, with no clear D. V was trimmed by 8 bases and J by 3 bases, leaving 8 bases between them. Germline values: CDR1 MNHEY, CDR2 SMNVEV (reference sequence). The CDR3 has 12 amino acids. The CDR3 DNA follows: TGTGCCAGCCGGTCAAACAATCAGCCCCAGCATTTT. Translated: CASRSNNQPQHF.

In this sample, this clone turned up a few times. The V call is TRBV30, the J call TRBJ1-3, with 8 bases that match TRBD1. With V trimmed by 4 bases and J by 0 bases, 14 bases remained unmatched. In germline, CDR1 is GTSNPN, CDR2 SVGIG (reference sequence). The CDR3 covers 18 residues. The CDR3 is CAWNPGRTGPFSGNTIYF. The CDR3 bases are TGTGCCTGGAACCCTGGGAGGACAGGGCCTTTCTCTGGAAACACCATATATTTT.

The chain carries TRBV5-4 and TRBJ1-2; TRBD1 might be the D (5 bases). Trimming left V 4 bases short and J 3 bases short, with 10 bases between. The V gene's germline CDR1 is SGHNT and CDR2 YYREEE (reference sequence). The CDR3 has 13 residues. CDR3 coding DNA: TGTGCCAGCAGCCCGCAGGGAGACTATGGCTACACCTTC. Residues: CASSPQGDYGYTF.

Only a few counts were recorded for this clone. The CDR3 DNA follows: TGTGCCAGCAGCGACGCGACTGGGGCCAACGTCCTGACTTTC. Translated: CASSDATGANVLTF. This sequence joins TRBV14 and TRBJ2-6; D ambiguous. CDR3 length equals 14 residues. Germline V gene data show CDR1 as SGHDN and CDR2 as FVKESK. Trimming took off 5 bases at V and 2 bases at J, with 7 bases between the two ends.

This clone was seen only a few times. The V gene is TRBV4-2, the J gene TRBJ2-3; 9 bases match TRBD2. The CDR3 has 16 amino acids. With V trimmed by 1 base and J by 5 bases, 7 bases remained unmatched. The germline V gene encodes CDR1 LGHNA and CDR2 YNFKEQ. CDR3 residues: CASSQGLLAGRDTQYF. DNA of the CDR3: TGTGCCAGCAGCCAAGGGCTTCTAGCGGGGCGAGATACGCAGTATTTT.

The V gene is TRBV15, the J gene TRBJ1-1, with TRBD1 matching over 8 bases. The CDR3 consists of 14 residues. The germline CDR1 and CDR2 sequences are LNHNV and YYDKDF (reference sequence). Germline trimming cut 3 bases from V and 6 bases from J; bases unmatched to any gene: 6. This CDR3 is CATSRGQVNPEAFF. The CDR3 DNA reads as TGTGCCACCAGCAGGGGACAGGTTAACCCTGAAGCTTTCTTT.

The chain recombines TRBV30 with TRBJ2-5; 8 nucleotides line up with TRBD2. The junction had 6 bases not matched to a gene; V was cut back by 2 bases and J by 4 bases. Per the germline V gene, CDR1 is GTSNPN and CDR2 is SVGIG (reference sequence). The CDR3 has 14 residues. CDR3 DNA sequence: TGTGCCTGGAGTCCCCGGGGGGGACTAGAGACCCAGTACTTC. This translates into CAWSPRGGLETQYF. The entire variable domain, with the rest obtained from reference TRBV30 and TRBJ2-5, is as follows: SQTIHQWPATLVQPVGSPLSLECTVEGTSNPNLYWYRQAAGRGLQLLFYSVGIGQISSEVPQNLSASRPQDRQFILSSKKLLLSDSGFYLCAWSPRGGLETQYFGPGTRLLVL.

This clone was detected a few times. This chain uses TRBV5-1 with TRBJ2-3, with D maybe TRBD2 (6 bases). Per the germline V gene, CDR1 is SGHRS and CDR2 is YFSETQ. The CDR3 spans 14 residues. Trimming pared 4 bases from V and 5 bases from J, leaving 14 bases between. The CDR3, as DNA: TGCGCCAGCAGCGGCGGGACCACCGGAGATACGCAGTATTTT. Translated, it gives CASSGGTTGDTQYF.

The CDR3 is CAIRRDRATDTQYF. The CDR3 nucleotides are TGTGCCATCCGGCGGGACAGGGCAACAGATACGCAGTATTTT. The genes are TRBV10-3 and TRBJ2-3, with 9 positions matching TRBD1. The germline V gene has CDR1 ENHRY and CDR2 SYGVKD. CDR3 size: 14 residues. V gave up 8 bases and J gave up 3 bases; unmatched junction bases: 6.

The CDR3 reads CASSDQPGLDQETQYF. The CDR3, as DNA: TGTGCCAGTAGTGACCAACCGGGACTAGACCAAGAGACCCAGTACTTC. The chain uses TRBV19 and TRBJ2-5; 8 bases match TRBD2. The CDR3 length is 16 residues. The V gene's germline CDR1 is LNHDA and CDR2 SQIVND (reference sequence). With V trimmed by 5 bases and J by 0 bases, 8 bases remained unmatched.